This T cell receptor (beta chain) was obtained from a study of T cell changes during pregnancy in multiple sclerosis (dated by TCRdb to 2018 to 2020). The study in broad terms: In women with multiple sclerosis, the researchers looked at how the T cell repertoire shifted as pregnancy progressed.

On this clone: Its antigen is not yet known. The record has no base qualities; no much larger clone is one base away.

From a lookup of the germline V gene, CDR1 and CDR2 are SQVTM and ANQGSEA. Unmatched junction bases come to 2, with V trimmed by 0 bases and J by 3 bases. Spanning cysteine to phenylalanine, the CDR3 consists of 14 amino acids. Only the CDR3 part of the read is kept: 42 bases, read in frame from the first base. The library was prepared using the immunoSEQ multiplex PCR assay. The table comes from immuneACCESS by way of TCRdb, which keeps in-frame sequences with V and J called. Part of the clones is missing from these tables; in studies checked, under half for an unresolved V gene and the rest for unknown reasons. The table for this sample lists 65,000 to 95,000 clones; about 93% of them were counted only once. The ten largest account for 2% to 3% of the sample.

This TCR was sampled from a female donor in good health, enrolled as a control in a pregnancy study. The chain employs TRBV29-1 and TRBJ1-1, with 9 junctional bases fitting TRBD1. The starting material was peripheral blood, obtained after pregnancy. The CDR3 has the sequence CSVEDRTGDTEAFF. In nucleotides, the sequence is TGCAGCGTTGAAGATCGGACAGGGGACACTGAAGCTTTCTTT.